A selection of T cell receptor beta chains follows, all from one sample in a study of vaccination effects on CD4 cells after COVID-19. The antigens these receptors bind are not known. Clones were sequenced by immunoSEQ multiplex PCR, and TCRdb holds only the in-frame ones, with some missing. The repertoire holds approximately 60,000 clones, with 78% as singletons. The source material was CD4+ T cells from PBMCs cultured without peptide, sampled after COVID-19 vaccination. The receptor set was obtained from a human donor who received a COVID-19 vaccine. The CDR3 runs from the conserved cysteine through the conserved F or W. Fields, in order: V gene, D gene, clone size, J gene, CDR3 protein, CDR3 DNA. D genes are given only for firm matches. The size field is filled for only some rows; it gives once, few, many or a size class.

v_gene: TRBV30; d_gene: -; abundance: -; j_gene: TRBJ1-3; CDR3aa: CAWSSGVDDTIYF; CDR3nt: TGTGCCTGGAGTTCCGGGGTCGACGACACCATATATTTT
v_gene: TRBV11-2; d_gene: -; abundance: -; j_gene: TRBJ2-7; CDR3aa: CASSLFLTGSEQYF; CDR3nt: TGTGCCAGCAGCTTGTTTCTGACCGGTTCTGAGCAGTACTTC
v_gene: TRBV3-1/TRBV3-2; d_gene: -; abundance: -; j_gene: TRBJ1-2; CDR3aa: CASSQRTADGYTF; CDR3nt: TGTGCCAGCAGCCAGCGGACAGCGGATGGCTACACCTTC
v_gene: TRBV6-5; d_gene: -; abundance: -; j_gene: TRBJ2-1; CDR3aa: CASRETETYNEQFF; CDR3nt: TGTGCCAGCAGGGAGACAGAGACCTACAATGAGCAGTTCTTC
v_gene: TRBV21-1; d_gene: -; abundance: once; j_gene: TRBJ1-1; CDR3aa: CASSWIATGLSDDTEAFF; CDR3nt: TGTGCCAGCAGCTGGATAGCAACAGGGCTGTCTGATGACACTGAAGCTTTCTTT
v_gene: TRBV6-2/TRBV6-3; d_gene: TRBD2; abundance: -; j_gene: TRBJ2-7; CDR3aa: CASSDQGLAVGEQYF; CDR3nt: TGTGCCAGCAGTGACCAGGGACTAGCGGTCGGCGAGCAGTACTTC
v_gene: TRBV13; d_gene: -; abundance: -; j_gene: TRBJ1-1; CDR3aa: CASSPPDLNTEAFF; CDR3nt: TGTGCCAGCAGCCCACCCGACCTGAACACTGAAGCTTTCTTT
v_gene: TRBV29-1; d_gene: -; abundance: -; j_gene: TRBJ2-1; CDR3aa: CSARRAHGNEQFF; CDR3nt: TGCAGCGCGCGAAGGGCCCACGGCAATGAGCAGTTCTTC
v_gene: TRBV19; d_gene: TRBD1; abundance: few; j_gene: TRBJ1-2; CDR3aa: CASSMGQATGNLEGYTF; CDR3nt: TGTGCCAGTAGTATGGGACAGGCAACGGGGAATTTGGAAGGCTACACCTTC
v_gene: TRBV7-8; d_gene: TRBD1; abundance: -; j_gene: TRBJ1-2; CDR3aa: CASSPPGQGLDGYTF; CDR3nt: TGTGCCAGCAGCCCCCCGGGACAGGGTCTCGATGGCTACACCTTC
v_gene: TRBV2; d_gene: -; abundance: -; j_gene: TRBJ1-2; CDR3aa: CASTPRVGYTF; CDR3nt: TGTGCCAGCACCCCAAGGGTAGGCTACACCTTC
v_gene: TRBV27; d_gene: -; abundance: -; j_gene: TRBJ1-3; CDR3aa: CASNPPLWTAGNTIYF; CDR3nt: TGTGCCAGCAATCCCCCTTTATGGACAGCTGGAAACACCATATATTTT
v_gene: TRBV6-5; d_gene: -; abundance: -; j_gene: TRBJ1-6; CDR3aa: CASSYSSAPGSPLHF; CDR3nt: TGTGCCAGCAGTTACTCATCCGCCCCGGGGTCACCCCTCCACTTT
v_gene: TRBV15; d_gene: TRBD2; abundance: -; j_gene: TRBJ2-7; CDR3aa: CATSRDWVGGGEQYF; CDR3nt: TGTGCCACCAGCAGAGATTGGGTTGGGGGGGGCGAGCAGTACTTC
v_gene: TRBV9; d_gene: -; abundance: -; j_gene: TRBJ1-1; CDR3aa: CASSVEPHTEAFF; CDR3nt: TGTGCCAGCAGCGTAGAGCCACACACTGAAGCTTTCTTT
v_gene: TRBV5-1; d_gene: -; abundance: -; j_gene: TRBJ1-1; CDR3aa: CASSYGLFRTGNTEAFF; CDR3nt: TGCGCCAGCAGCTACGGCTTGTTCAGGACGGGGAACACTGAAGCTTTCTTT
v_gene: TRBV19; d_gene: TRBD1; abundance: -; j_gene: TRBJ1-1; CDR3aa: CASMGEEGAPNTEAFF; CDR3nt: TGTGCCAGTATGGGGGAGGAGGGGGCCCCGAACACTGAAGCTTTCTTT
v_gene: TRBV29-1; d_gene: -; abundance: -; j_gene: TRBJ2-5; CDR3aa: CSVGPTLAQTQYF; CDR3nt: TGCAGCGTTGGCCCCACCTTAGCACAGACCCAGTACTTC
v_gene: TRBV19; d_gene: -; abundance: -; j_gene: TRBJ1-6; CDR3aa: CASSPPGDNSPLHF; CDR3nt: TGTGCCAGTAGTCCACCGGGGGATAATTCACCCCTCCACTTT
v_gene: TRBV20-1; d_gene: -; abundance: -; j_gene: TRBJ2-5; CDR3aa: CSASQGETQYF; CDR3nt: TGCAGTGCTAGTCAGGGGGAGACCCAGTACTTC
v_gene: TRBV7-2; d_gene: TRBD2; abundance: once; j_gene: TRBJ2-7; CDR3aa: CASSSPPGLAGADYEQYF; CDR3nt: TGTGCCAGCAGCTCACCTCCGGGACTAGCGGGAGCGGACTACGAGCAGTACTTC
v_gene: TRBV19; d_gene: -; abundance: -; j_gene: TRBJ2-4; CDR3aa: CASKMGDLAKNIQYF; CDR3nt: TGTGCCAGTAAGATGGGGGATTTAGCCAAAAACATTCAGTACTTC
v_gene: TRBV7-2; d_gene: TRBD1; abundance: -; j_gene: TRBJ1-5; CDR3aa: CASSYDRVNQPQHF; CDR3nt: TGTGCCAGCAGTTACGACAGGGTCAATCAGCCCCAGCATTTT
v_gene: TRBV9; d_gene: -; abundance: once; j_gene: TRBJ2-3; CDR3aa: CASSVDGSTDTQYF; CDR3nt: TGTGCCAGCAGCGTAGACGGCAGTACAGATACGCAGTATTTT
v_gene: TRBV5-1; d_gene: -; abundance: -; j_gene: TRBJ2-5; CDR3aa: CASSQASQGSGTQYF; CDR3nt: TGCGCCAGCAGCCAAGCGTCACAGGGATCAGGGACCCAGTACTTC
v_gene: TRBV5-6; d_gene: TRBD1; abundance: -; j_gene: TRBJ1-2; CDR3aa: CASSPPIQGAGGYTF; CDR3nt: TGTGCCAGCAGCCCACCAATTCAGGGGGCAGGGGGCTACACCTTC
v_gene: TRBV28; d_gene: -; abundance: -; j_gene: TRBJ1-6; CDR3aa: CASSPQPGSPLHF; CDR3nt: TGTGCCAGCAGTCCGCAACCGGGATCACCCCTCCACTTT
v_gene: TRBV18; d_gene: TRBD1; abundance: few; j_gene: TRBJ1-3; CDR3aa: CASSGQGSGNTIYF; CDR3nt: TGTGCCAGCTCCGGACAGGGATCTGGAAACACCATATATTTT
v_gene: TRBV18; d_gene: TRBD2; abundance: -; j_gene: TRBJ2-2; CDR3aa: CASSSGLAYTGELFF; CDR3nt: TGTGCCAGCTCTTCGGGACTAGCCTACACCGGGGAGCTGTTTTTT
v_gene: TRBV6-5; d_gene: -; abundance: -; j_gene: TRBJ2-7; CDR3aa: CASSYSRREYF; CDR3nt: TGTGCCAGCAGTTACTCGAGGCGGGAGTACTTC
v_gene: TRBV27; d_gene: -; abundance: -; j_gene: TRBJ1-4; CDR3aa: CASSPLRGGYEKLFF; CDR3nt: TGTGCCAGCAGTCCCCTCCGTGGGGGTTATGAAAAACTGTTTTTT
v_gene: TRBV9; d_gene: -; abundance: few; j_gene: TRBJ2-7; CDR3aa: CASSVDAGVYEQYF; CDR3nt: TGTGCCAGCAGCGTGGATGCCGGGGTCTACGAGCAGTACTTC
v_gene: TRBV5-1; d_gene: -; abundance: -; j_gene: TRBJ2-7; CDR3aa: CASSLAPGHSSYEQYF; CDR3nt: TGCGCCAGCAGCTTGGCCCCGGGACATTCCTCCTACGAGCAGTACTTC
v_gene: TRBV29-1; d_gene: TRBD1; abundance: -; j_gene: TRBJ1-5; CDR3aa: CSVGQGENQPQHF; CDR3nt: TGCAGCGTTGGACAGGGGGAGAATCAGCCCCAGCATTTT
v_gene: TRBV3-1/TRBV3-2; d_gene: -; abundance: -; j_gene: TRBJ2-5; CDR3aa: CASSPSSRTQYF; CDR3nt: TGTGCCAGCAGCCCTAGTTCTCGGACCCAGTACTTC
v_gene: TRBV4-3; d_gene: TRBD2; abundance: -; j_gene: TRBJ2-7; CDR3aa: CASSQDGASGGVEQYF; CDR3nt: TGCGCCAGCAGCCAAGATGGGGCTAGCGGGGGGGTAGAGCAGTACTTC
v_gene: TRBV19; d_gene: -; abundance: -; j_gene: TRBJ2-7; CDR3aa: CASAGSRNYEQYF; CDR3nt: TGTGCCAGTGCCGGGTCTCGAAACTACGAGCAGTACTTC
v_gene: TRBV7-9; d_gene: -; abundance: -; j_gene: TRBJ2-1; CDR3aa: CASSPTRSGAYNEQFF; CDR3nt: TGTGCCAGCAGCCCTACACGGTCTGGGGCTTACAATGAGCAGTTCTTC
v_gene: TRBV11-2; d_gene: -; abundance: -; j_gene: TRBJ1-2; CDR3aa: CASSWAESYGYTF; CDR3nt: TGTGCCAGCAGCTGGGCAGAGAGCTATGGCTACACCTTC
v_gene: TRBV9; d_gene: -; abundance: -; j_gene: TRBJ1-2; CDR3aa: CASSVAVEPRYGYTF; CDR3nt: TGTGCCAGCAGCGTAGCCGTCGAACCAAGGTATGGCTACACCTTC
v_gene: TRBV7-9; d_gene: -; abundance: once; j_gene: TRBJ1-1; CDR3aa: CASSLEQGSGTEAFF; CDR3nt: TGTGCCAGCAGCTTAGAACAGGGTTCGGGCACTGAAGCTTTCTTT
v_gene: TRBV14; d_gene: -; abundance: -; j_gene: TRBJ2-1; CDR3aa: CASSQAAVYNEQFF; CDR3nt: TGTGCCAGCAGCCAAGCGGCCGTTTACAATGAGCAGTTCTTC
v_gene: TRBV5-6; d_gene: TRBD2; abundance: -; j_gene: TRBJ2-7; CDR3aa: CATRTSGTYEQYF; CDR3nt: TGTGCCACCAGGACTAGCGGGACCTACGAGCAGTACTTC
v_gene: TRBV5-1; d_gene: -; abundance: few; j_gene: TRBJ1-1; CDR3aa: CATSLGQPNTEAFF; CDR3nt: TGCGCCACCTCCCTAGGGCAACCGAACACTGAAGCTTTCTTT
v_gene: TRBV5-6; d_gene: -; abundance: -; j_gene: TRBJ2-7; CDR3aa: CASSLILEQYF; CDR3nt: TGTGCCAGCAGCCTGATACTCGAGCAGTACTTC
v_gene: TRBV28; d_gene: -; abundance: -; j_gene: TRBJ1-2; CDR3aa: CASSLGGDYGYTF; CDR3nt: TGTGCCAGCAGTTTAGGAGGAGATTATGGCTACACCTTC
v_gene: TRBV4-1; d_gene: -; abundance: -; j_gene: TRBJ1-2; CDR3aa: CASSLAGDTEANYGYTF; CDR3nt: TGCGCCAGCAGCCTCGCGGGAGACACTGAAGCTAACTATGGCTACACCTTC
v_gene: TRBV4-1; d_gene: -; abundance: -; j_gene: TRBJ2-2; CDR3aa: CASSHFTGELFF; CDR3nt: TGCGCCAGCAGCCATTTCACCGGGGAGCTGTTTTTT
v_gene: TRBV7-2; d_gene: -; abundance: -; j_gene: TRBJ1-3; CDR3aa: CASSRMGAGNTIYF; CDR3nt: TGTGCCAGCAGCAGGATGGGTGCTGGAAACACCATATATTTT
v_gene: TRBV6-5; d_gene: TRBD1; abundance: -; j_gene: TRBJ1-1; CDR3aa: CASRKDRVGTEAFF; CDR3nt: TGTGCCAGCAGGAAAGACAGGGTAGGCACTGAAGCTTTCTTT